A single sample is the source of the 18 T cell receptor beta chains below, sequenced in a study of patients and donors after allogeneic stem cell transplantation. TCRdb used MiXCR to reprocess the RT-PCR reads, holding one entry per CDR3 protein. Of about 150,000 distinct CDR3 sequences in the sample, over 35% were seen once. The sample taken for sequencing was blood, either unsorted or a sorted T cell fraction (not recorded which). These receptors all stem from a human donor who was either an allogeneic HSCT recipient or a stem cell or donor lymphocyte infusion donor (not recorded which). It is not recorded whose cells these are; they may come from a transplant donor.

Many counts were recorded for this clonotype. The chain links TRBV7-8 to TRBJ1-1; D is unresolved. Germline CDR1 is SGHVS and CDR2 is FQNEAQ. The ends were cut back, 5 bases at V and 7 bases at J, with 11 bases in the middle. The CDR3 runs to 12 residues. CDR3: CASSPDGFEAFF. The CDR3 DNA sequence: TGTGCCAGCAGCCCGGACGGATTTGAAGCTTTCTTT.

The chain joins TRBV6-6 to TRBJ2-5, with D perhaps matching TRBD2 (5 bases). Between the trimmed V and J ends, which lost 0 bases and 3 bases, there was a span of 8 bases. Germline V gene data show CDR1 as MNHNY and CDR2 as SVGAGI (reference sequence). The CDR3 spans 14 residues. The CDR3 protein is CASSYSTGKETQYF. CDR3 nucleotides: TGTGCCAGCAGTTACTCGACCGGGAAAGAGACCCAGTACTTC.

This clonotype showed up just a few times. The chain combines TRBV7-9 with TRBJ2-3; D is ambiguous. The CDR3 loop spans 15 amino acids. Germline CDR1 reads SEHNR; CDR2 reads FQNEAQ (reference sequence). Trimming left V 2 bases short and J 5 bases short, with 14 bases between. CDR3: CASSLPNQPGDTQYF. The CDR3 region has the DNA TGTGCCAGCAGCTTACCAAACCAGCCAGGAGATACGCAGTATTTT.

V is TRBV12-3 or TRBV12-4 and J is TRBJ1-2, with D hard to call. V lost 5 bases, J lost 8 bases, and 12 bases lay in between. The CDR3 is 12 amino acids. The CDR3 DNA follows: TGTGCCAGCAGTCTAACCCCTGAAGGCTACACCTTC. Translating it yields CASSLTPEGYTF.

The chain employs TRBV5-6 and TRBJ2-2, with D perhaps being TRBD1 or TRBD2 (5 bases each). Trimming took 0 bases from V and 2 from J, leaving 11 bases between them. This CDR3 is 16 amino acids long. CDR1 is SGHDT and CDR2 is YYEEEE in the germline V gene. In DNA form, the CDR3 reads TGTGCCAGCAGCTTGGCTCAGGGAGTAAACACCGGGGAGCTGTTTTTT. Translated: CASSLAQGVNTGELFF.

The CDR3 DNA is TGTGCCACCAGTGATTTTGGAGGCAATCAGCCCCAGCATTTT. Protein sequence: CATSDFGGNQPQHF. This chain connects TRBV24-1 to TRBJ1-5, with D hard to call. CDR3 length: 14 residues. Trimming removed 1 base at V and 2 bases at J, with 5 bases between. Germline CDR1 and CDR2: KGHDR and SFDVKD.

This clonotype occurred a few times. The chain combines TRBV12-3 or TRBV12-4 with TRBJ1-1; D gene ambiguous. CDR3 length: 14 amino acids. V shed 1 base and J shed 2 bases, with 8 bases lying between them. The CDR3 DNA sequence: TGTGCCAGCAGTTTAGGGGGTGACAACACTGAAGCTTTCTTT. Translation: CASSLGGDNTEAFF.

The chain uses TRBV4-1 and TRBJ2-5; D gene uncertain. The CDR3 spans 13 residues. The V end was cut by 0 bases, the J end by 4 bases, with 6 bases between. CDR1 is MGHRA, CDR2 YSYEKL, per germline. In nucleotides, the CDR3 is TGCGCCAGCAGCCAAGATGTGACAGAGACCCAGTACTTC. This translates into CASSQDVTETQYF.

The chain is built from TRBV20-1 and TRBJ1-2; D perhaps matches TRBD1 (5 bases). Between the trimmed V and J ends, which lost 5 bases and 4 bases, there was a span of 8 bases. From germline, CDR1 is DFQATT and CDR2 SNEGSKA (reference sequence). The CDR3 length is 11 residues. CDR3 nucleotides: TGCAGTGCTCAGGGAGGCTATGGCTACACCTTC. This translates into CSAQGGYGYTF.

The CDR3 DNA reads as TGCAGCGTTGAGGGGGCGCTTCAGGATGGCTACACCTTC. Its protein product is CSVEGALQDGYTF. The chain couples TRBV29-1 to TRBJ1-2; TRBD1 might be the D (6 bases). Trimming pared 3 bases from V and 6 bases from J, leaving 14 bases between. The CDR3 runs to 13 residues. The germline gives CDR1 SQVTM, CDR2 ANQGSEA.

This clonotype was picked up a small number of times. The CDR3 DNA sequence: TGTGCCAGCAGTTACGACGGTTATGGCTACACCTTC. Amino acid sequence: CASSYDGYGYTF. The rearrangement links TRBV6-6 to TRBJ1-2, with no clear D. V was pared by 2 bases and J by 5 bases, with 6 bases between. From germline, CDR1 is MNHNY and CDR2 SVGAGI (reference sequence). The CDR3 has 12 amino acids.

The V and J genes are TRBV6-5 and TRBJ1-4, with 8 bases that match TRBD1. CDR3 length equals 14 residues. Germline CDR1 reads MNHEY; CDR2 reads SVGAGI. Losses at the gene ends were 6 bases for V and 4 bases for J; bases not matched to a gene: 4. The DNA of the CDR3 is TGTGCCAGCAGAGAGGGACAGGTTAATGAAAAACTGTTTTTT. It yields the protein CASREGQVNEKLFF.

This clonotype was observed a single time. The chain links TRBV5-1 to TRBJ1-1, with 7 bases that match TRBD1. Germline trimming cut 3 bases from V and 8 bases from J; bases unmatched to any gene: 4. In germline, CDR1 is SGHRS, CDR2 YFSETQ. The CDR3 covers 12 residues. The CDR3 DNA is TGCGCCAGCAGCTGGGACAGTCAAGAAGCTTTCTTT. Protein: CASSWDSQEAFF.

The chain is built from TRBV7-2 and TRBJ1-1, with 7 bases aligning to TRBD1. V lost 5 bases to trimming and J lost 3 bases; unmatched junction nucleotides: 18. The CDR3 contains 18 residues. CDR1 is SGHTA, CDR2 FQGNSA, per germline. The CDR3 coding sequence is TGTGCCAGCAGCCCAAGCACCGGGACAGCGAATCGGTACACTGAAGCTTTCTTT. Protein product: CASSPSTGTANRYTEAFF.

This chain uses TRBV12-3 or TRBV12-4 with TRBJ1-2; 7 positions match TRBD1. CDR3 length equals 16 residues. V lost 4 bases to trimming and J lost 3 bases; unmatched junction nucleotides: 11. Here the CDR3 reads CASSSPYRGHYYGYTF. The CDR3, as DNA: TGTGCCAGCAGTTCCCCATACAGGGGCCATTACTATGGCTACACCTTC.

This clonotype was found once. The rearrangement links TRBV7-9 to TRBJ2-7; D is possibly TRBD1 (5 bases). CDR3 length: 12 amino acids. Between the trimmed V and J ends, which lost 2 bases and 5 bases, there was a span of 7 bases. In germline, CDR1 is SEHNR, CDR2 FQNEAQ (reference sequence). The CDR3 DNA follows: TGTGCCAGCAGCTTACAGGGTCACGAGCAGTACGTC. Protein sequence: CASSLQGHEQYV.

The V gene is TRBV6-1, the J gene TRBJ1-1; the D gene is possibly TRBD1 (6 bases). Germline V CDR1 and CDR2: MNHNS, SASEGT. CDR3 length: 13 residues. The V end lost 7 bases, the J end lost 4 bases, and 13 bases lay between the germline ends. Here the CDR3 reads CASTSGASTEAFF. CDR3 DNA sequence: TGTGCCAGCACCTCAGGGGCGAGCACTGAAGCTTTCTTT.

The V gene is TRBV6-1, the J gene TRBJ2-1; 9 nucleotides agree with TRBD2. The CDR3 is made up of 15 amino acids. Germline trimming cut 7 bases from V and 9 bases from J; bases unmatched to any gene: 13. CDR1 and CDR2 (germline): MNHNS, SASEGT. This CDR3 is CASNSGTSMLGEQFF. The CDR3 DNA sequence: TGTGCCAGCAACTCCGGGACTAGCATGTTGGGTGAGCAGTTCTTC.